These T cell receptor beta chains were read from a single sample in a study of cytomegalovirus exposure and HLA in healthy donors. Repertoires were generated with immunoSEQ multiplex PCR, while TCRdb's copy carries only in-frame clones and drops some. The sample yields 200,000 to 250,000 clones, roughly 79% seen once. Material: PBMCs. These receptors all stem from a woman aged 40 to 49 in good health and CMV-seronegative. CDR3s include the opening cysteine and the closing phenylalanine or tryptophan. A D gene is named only where the DNA matches it firmly. Expanded clones are given a class, and other clones once, few, many or no size at all.

abundance	v_gene	d_gene	j_gene	CDR3aa	CDR3nt
NA	TRBV7-9	NA	TRBJ2-1	CASSLHGGSYNEQFF	TGTGCCAGCAGCTTACACGGGGGATCCTACAATGAGCAGTTCTTC
NA	TRBV7-9	NA	TRBJ1-6	CASSRGQSPYNSPLHF	TGTGCCAGCAGCCGCGGACAGAGCCCGTATAATTCACCCCTCCACTTT
NA	TRBV18	TRBD1	TRBJ2-7	CASSPGQGLEQYF	TGTGCCAGCTCACCGGGACAGGGGCTCGAGCAGTACTTC
NA	TRBV11-2	TRBD1	TRBJ2-3	CASSTGTASTDTQYF	TGTGCCAGCAGCACCGGGACAGCTAGCACAGATACGCAGTATTTT
NA	TRBV28	NA	TRBJ1-6	CASSLEANNSPLHF	TGTGCCAGCAGTTTAGAGGCAAATAATTCACCCCTCCACTTT
NA	TRBV10-3	TRBD1	TRBJ1-5	CAISDRTGVDQPQHF	TGTGCCATCAGCGACCGGACAGGGGTGGATCAGCCCCAGCATTTT
NA	TRBV6-5	NA	TRBJ1-1	CASSQVTNTEAFF	TGTGCCAGCTCTCAGGTCACCAACACTGAAGCTTTCTTT
NA	TRBV19	TRBD1	TRBJ2-7	CASSFVTGSSYEQYF	TGTGCCAGTAGTTTCGTGACAGGGAGCTCCTACGAGCAGTACTTC
NA	TRBV5-1	TRBD2	TRBJ2-3	CASSLVAGVPDTQYF	TGCGCCAGCAGCTTGGTAGCGGGGGTCCCGGATACGCAGTATTTT
NA	TRBV11-2	TRBD1	TRBJ1-1	CASTHRGYRLTRRDTEAFF	TGTGCCAGCACCCACAGGGGATATCGCCTAACAAGGCGGGACACTGAAGCTTTCTTT
NA	TRBV7-8	TRBD1	TRBJ1-1	CASSLTTGGVLNTEAFF	TGTGCCAGCAGCCTGACGACAGGGGGCGTACTGAACACTGAAGCTTTCTTT
NA	TRBV11-2	NA	TRBJ2-6	CASSLGSSGANVLTF	TGTGCCAGCAGCTTGGGCAGTTCTGGGGCCAACGTCCTGACTTTC
NA	TRBV5-1	TRBD2	TRBJ2-7	CASSPGLDKGYEQYF	TGCGCCAGCAGCCCGGGACTAGATAAAGGGTACGAGCAGTACTTC
NA	TRBV28	NA	TRBJ2-7	CASSLRQPEQYF	TGTGCCAGCAGTTTAAGACAGCCGGAGCAGTACTTC
once	TRBV9	TRBD2	TRBJ2-7	CASSVVERGGEQYF	TGTGCCAGCAGCGTAGTGGAGCGGGGCGGCGAGCAGTACTTC
NA	TRBV19	NA	TRBJ1-1	CASSTEEGRTEAFF	TGTGCCAGTAGTACCGAGGAAGGAAGGACTGAAGCTTTCTTT
NA	TRBV7-2	TRBD1	TRBJ1-2	CASSPGTGVPGYTF	TGTGCCAGCAGCCCCGGGACAGGGGTTCCTGGCTACACCTTC
NA	TRBV2	NA	TRBJ1-2	CASSVSEGDGYTF	TGTGCCAGCAGTGTCAGTGAAGGGGATGGCTACACCTTC
NA	TRBV19	NA	TRBJ1-5	CASRVRGGNQPQHF	TGTGCCAGTAGGGTTCGGGGAGGGAATCAGCCCCAGCATTTT
NA	TRBV18	TRBD2	TRBJ2-7	CASSRRGSYSYEQYF	TGTGCCAGCTCACGACGCGGGAGCTATTCCTACGAGCAGTACTTC
NA	TRBV7-9	TRBD1	TRBJ2-7	CASSKPGQSSYEQYF	TGTGCCAGCAGCAAACCGGGACAGAGCTCCTACGAGCAGTACTTC
NA	TRBV18	NA	TRBJ2-2	CASSPLSGGETGELFF	TGTGCCAGCTCACCACTGTCGGGGGGCGAAACCGGGGAGCTGTTTTTT
NA	TRBV7-9	NA	TRBJ2-4	CASSLRNEGIQYF	TGTGCCAGCAGCTTACGGAACGAGGGCATTCAGTACTTC
NA	TRBV7-3	NA	TRBJ1-1	CASSLDSYTEAFF	TGTGCCAGCAGCTTGGACAGCTACACTGAAGCTTTCTTT
NA	TRBV10-3	TRBD1	TRBJ2-2	CAISPGTAITGELFF	TGTGCCATCAGCCCCGGGACAGCTATCACCGGGGAGCTGTTTTTT
NA	TRBV5-4	TRBD1	TRBJ1-2	CASSMTGADGYTF	TGTGCCAGCAGCATGACAGGGGCGGATGGCTACACCTTC
NA	TRBV19	TRBD1	TRBJ2-7	CASKQGAIGEQYF	TGTGCCAGTAAGCAGGGGGCTATCGGTGAGCAGTACTTC
NA	TRBV21-1	NA	TRBJ1-2	CASSKEYYRDGYTF	TGTGCCAGCAGCAAAGAGTATTATCGGGATGGCTACACCTTC
NA	TRBV7-3	TRBD2	TRBJ2-3	CASSFNGRESTDTQYF	TGTGCCAGCAGCTTTAACGGGAGGGAAAGCACAGATACGCAGTATTTT
NA	TRBV4-1	TRBD1	TRBJ2-3	CASSQGKGQGFSDTQYF	TGCGCCAGCAGCCAAGGTAAAGGACAGGGGTTTTCAGATACGCAGTATTTT
NA	TRBV11-2	TRBD1	TRBJ2-5	CASSLGTGDPGETQYF	TGTGCCAGCAGCTTAGGGACAGGGGATCCTGGAGAGACCCAGTACTTC
NA	TRBV7-9	TRBD1	TRBJ2-3	CASSSGQGKEDTQYF	TGTGCCAGCAGCTCGGGACAGGGTAAAGAAGATACGCAGTATTTT
NA	TRBV9	TRBD1	TRBJ1-4	CASSVDRGNEKLFF	TGTGCCAGCAGCGTAGACAGGGGTAATGAAAAACTGTTTTTT
NA	TRBV2	TRBD2	TRBJ2-2	CASSGVGGGNTGELFF	TGTGCCAGCAGTGGGGTCGGGGGGGGGAACACCGGGGAGCTGTTTTTT